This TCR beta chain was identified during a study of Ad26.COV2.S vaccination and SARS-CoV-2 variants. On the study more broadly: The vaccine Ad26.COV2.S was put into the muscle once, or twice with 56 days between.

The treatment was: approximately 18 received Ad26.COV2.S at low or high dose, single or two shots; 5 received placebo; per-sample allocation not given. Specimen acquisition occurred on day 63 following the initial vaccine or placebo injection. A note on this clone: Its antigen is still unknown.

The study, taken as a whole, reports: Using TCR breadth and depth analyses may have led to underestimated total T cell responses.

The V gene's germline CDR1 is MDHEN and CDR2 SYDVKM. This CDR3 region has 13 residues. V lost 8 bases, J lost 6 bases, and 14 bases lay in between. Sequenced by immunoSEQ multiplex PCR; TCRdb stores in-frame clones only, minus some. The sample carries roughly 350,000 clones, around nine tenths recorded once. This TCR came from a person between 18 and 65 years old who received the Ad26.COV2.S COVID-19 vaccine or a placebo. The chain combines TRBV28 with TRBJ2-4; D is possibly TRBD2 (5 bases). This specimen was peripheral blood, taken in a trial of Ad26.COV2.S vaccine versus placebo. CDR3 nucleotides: TGTGCCAGCCTCAAGGAGGACGGAAACATTCAGTACTTC. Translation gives CASLKEDGNIQYF.